This TCR beta chain is drawn from a study of early T cells in non-severe SARS-CoV-2 infection listed by TCRdb under 2021. About the full investigation: Because TCR sequencing was done on bulk RNA from unsorted whole blood, the alpha and beta chains could not be paired.

Receptor amplification or capture employed 5' RACE. The data were produced on a NextSeq 500. To correct for sequencing error and PCR bias, the TCR library protocol tagged individual cDNA molecules with unique molecular identifiers. Sequencing covered both TCR alpha and beta chains, and within each sample the abundances of alpha and beta sequences were tightly co-correlated. The paper's data handling went like this. V gene, J gene and CDR3 annotation of TCR sequences was performed with Decombinator V4. TCRs were defined as expanded if a significant change between any two time points was detected under a Poisson model with p below 0.0001. Abundances of TCRs were expressed as counts per million after normalisation to the total number of TCRs sequenced in each sample. TRAV1-2 paired with TRAJ12, TRAJ20 or TRAJ33 defined MAIT TCRs, while TRAV10 paired with TRAJ18 defined iNKT TCRs. VDJdb, accessed 1 November 2021, was searched for CMV, EBV and SARS-CoV-2 annotated TCRs, with TCRs annotated for multiple antigens excluded. Clones were called with MiXCR by TCRdb after fastp trimmed the public reads at Q25, and only in-frame beta chains were retained. Each record represents a unique CDR3 protein, reported with the most common genes and DNA among its rows. TCRdb's processing, not the study's, gives the V and J calls here. This sample is represented by 50,000 to 60,000 distinct CDR3 sequences; 8% to 13% of them were singletons. Under 5% of the sample rests with the top ten.

CDR1 and CDR2 are drawn from the germline V gene: SGDLS, YYNGEE. The CDR3 runs 15 residues from the cysteine to the phenylalanine. Just the 45-base CDR3 DNA is kept, in frame starting at base 1. V loses 1 base at its end and J loses 6 bases; junction bases beyond the gene matches: 3. This clonotype showed up many times. Its binding antigen is unknown. No base-level quality is on record; no much larger clone is a single base apart. Beyond this particular receptor, the publication reports: Matching against VDJdb was skewed toward anti-spike CD8 responses, likely underestimated virus-specific expansions, and missed private and CD4 specificities.

This was a case-control study nested in a cohort of healthcare workers in London, UK, who had nasopharyngeal swab PCR tests and blood samples taken every week. Healthcare workers were enrolled in the week of the UK lockdown, from 23 to 31 March 2020, and were followed every week for up to roughly 15 weeks. The origin of this receptor is an adult who was a healthcare worker with PCR-confirmed SARS-CoV-2 infection or an uninfected control (not recorded which). Material: whole blood. The receptor chain draws on TRBV9 and TRBJ1-6, and TRBD1 aligns with 8 junction nucleotides. The sequenced DNA is TGTGCCAGCAGCGTAAGGACAGGGACTAATTCACCCCTCCACTTT. Its translation reads: CASSVRTGTNSPLHF.